Listed here are 21 T cell receptor beta chains from one sample, sequenced in a study of shared clonotypes between healthy human individuals. Only in-frame clones appear in the TCRdb table, and some are missing; sequencing was by immunoSEQ multiplex PCR. The profile shows 2 million to 2.5 million clones, about nine tenths of them singletons. Source material: naive CD4+ T cells from PBMCs. The subset was: CD45RA+ positively selected. The source is a man between 18 and 35 years old in good health. Some clones in this sample may be carry-over from other donors' samples.

This chain joins TRBV19 and TRBJ2-3; TRBD2 matches 13 bases. CDR1 is LNHDA, CDR2 SQIVND, per germline (reference sequence). CDR3 size: 15 residues. V was pared by 6 bases and J by 3 bases, with 3 bases of the junction left unmatched. The CDR3 nucleotides read TGTGCCAGTAGCCGGACTAGCGGGAGTACAGATACGCAGTATTTT. It yields the protein CASSRTSGSTDTQYF. The variable domain in full, with the rest retrieved from reference TRBV19 and TRBJ2-3, is DGGITQSPKYLFRKEGQNVTLSCEQNLNHDAMYWYRQDPGQGLRLIYYSQIVNDFQKGDIAEGYSVSREKKESFPLTVTSAQKNPTAFYLCASSRTSGSTDTQYFGPGTRLTVL.

V is TRBV9 and J is TRBJ2-1, with D perhaps TRBD1 (6 bases). This CDR3 region has 18 residues. Germline V CDR1 and CDR2: SGDLS, YYNGEE. Trimming left V 5 bases short and J 0 bases short, with 21 bases between. CDR3 sequence reads: CASSQHLRQDSSYNEQFF. The CDR3 DNA follows: TGTGCCAGCAGTCAACACCTCAGACAGGACAGCTCCTACAATGAGCAGTTCTTC.

CDR3 sequence: CASSQGQPNTDTQYF. DNA of the CDR3: TGCGCCAGCAGCCAAGGTCAGCCTAACACAGATACGCAGTATTTT. The chain combines TRBV4-3 with TRBJ2-3, with D unclear. Looked up from germline, CDR1 is LGHNA and CDR2 is YSLEER. Deletions cut 1 base from V and 2 bases from J, with 10 bases between. This CDR3 has 15 amino acids.

The chain links TRBV4-3 to TRBJ2-7; 14 positions agree with TRBD2. J was trimmed by 0 bases and V by 2 bases; bases with no gene match: 6. Germline-derived CDR1 and CDR2 are LGHNA and YSLEER. The CDR3 extends over 18 amino acids. The CDR3: CASSQTAGTSGSSYEQYF. In DNA form, the CDR3 reads TGCGCCAGCAGCCAAACAGCCGGGACTAGCGGGAGCTCCTACGAGCAGTACTTC.

The chain has TRBV7-3 and TRBJ2-1; D remains unclear. The CDR3 is 12 residues long. Trimming pared 2 bases from V and 9 bases from J, leaving 8 bases between. The V gene's germline CDR1 is SGHTA and CDR2 FQGTGA. The CDR3 DNA reads TGTGCCAGCAGCTTATTTCCTGGTGAGCAGTTCTTC. This gives the protein CASSLFPGEQFF.

This clone was seen more than once but under ten times. The chain recombines TRBV18 with TRBJ1-3; weak D call: TRBD1 (6 bases). Trimming stripped 4 bases from V and 3 bases from J, with 13 bases between. The CDR3 is made up of 15 amino acids. The germline CDR1 and CDR2 sequences are KGHSH and LQKENI. CDR3: CASSRKADSGNTIYF. The DNA for the CDR3 is TGTGCCAGCTCACGGAAAGCGGACAGTGGAAACACCATATATTTT.

V usage is TRBV6-5 and J usage is TRBJ1-3; D not certain. Trimming shortened V by 8 bases and J by 4 bases, and 9 bases separated the two germline ends. Looked up from germline, CDR1 is MNHEY and CDR2 is SVGAGI. This CDR3 contains 12 residues. CDR3 bases: TGTGCCAGCGGAAGGGCCGGAAACACCATATATTTT. Amino acid sequence: CASGRAGNTIYF.

The rearrangement joins TRBV28 to TRBJ2-7; 7 nucleotides align to TRBD1. Germline assignment: CDR1 MDHEN and CDR2 SYDVKM. The CDR3 length is 15 residues. V shed 6 bases, J shed 0 bases, and the junction held 8 bases outside the gene matches. CDR3 residues: CASSEAGTASYEQYF. The DNA of the CDR3 is TGTGCCAGCAGCGAAGCCGGGACAGCCTCCTACGAGCAGTACTTC. Full variable domain (rest looked up from reference TRBV28 and TRBJ2-7): DVKVTQSSRYLVKRTGEKVFLECVQDMDHENMFWYRQDPGLGLRLIYFSYDVKMKEKGDIPEGYSVSREKKERFSLILESASTNQTSMYLCASSEAGTASYEQYFGPGTRLTVT.

This sequence joins TRBV9 and TRBJ2-1, with D maybe TRBD2 (6 bases). Trimming left V 1 base short and J 8 bases short, with 13 bases between. In germline, CDR1 is SGDLS, CDR2 YYNGEE. This CDR3 comprises 14 residues. As DNA, the CDR3 is TGTGCCAGCAGCGTATATCGGGGGTCGGATGAGCAGTTCTTC. Translation gives CASSVYRGSDEQFF.

V is TRBV7-9 and J is TRBJ2-5, with 7 bases fitting TRBD1. V shed 5 bases, J shed 4 bases, and the junction held 7 bases outside the gene matches. Germline loops: CDR1 SEHNR, CDR2 FQNEAQ (reference sequence). This CDR3 region has 14 residues. CDR3 region: CASSTRTGGETQYF. CDR3 bases: TGTGCCAGCAGCACCAGGACAGGAGGAGAGACCCAGTACTTC.

The chain carries TRBV10-3 and TRBJ2-7; D is ambiguous. Germline lookup yields CDR1 ENHRY and CDR2 SYGVKD. V dropped 6 bases and J dropped 4 bases, with 16 bases sitting between them. This CDR3 spans 14 amino acids. The CDR3 nucleotides read TGTGCCATCAGCCAAACACGACGGGTTTACGAGCAGTACTTC. Amino acids: CAISQTRRVYEQYF.

V gene TRBV13 combines with J gene TRBJ2-1; 8 nucleotides agree with TRBD2. CDR3 length: 17 amino acids. The V gene's germline CDR1 is PRHDT and CDR2 FYEKMQ (reference sequence). V shed 6 bases and J 6 bases; nucleotides not matched to a gene: 16. In DNA, the CDR3 is TGTGCCAGCAGTTCCCTGAAGGGCGGGGGGAGACTCAATGAGCAGTTCTTC. Translating gives CASSSLKGGGRLNEQFF.

This sequence joins TRBV29-1 and TRBJ2-2; maybe TRBD1 (7 bases). The CDR3 is 14 residues long. Germline CDR1 and CDR2: SQVTM and ANQGSEA. Trimming left V 1 base short and J 4 bases short, with 10 bases between. CDR3 in amino acids: CSVEGQGGTGELFF. The CDR3 DNA reads TGCAGCGTTGAAGGACAGGGAGGCACCGGGGAGCTGTTTTTT.

Comments on this clone: The junction does not match germline at one end; this may be a read error. This chain connects TRBV30 to TRBJ1-1; D remains unclear. Germline V gene data show CDR1 as GTSNPN and CDR2 as SVGIG (reference sequence). The CDR3 totals 13 residues. The chain's CDR3 is CAWSVELNTGAFF. As DNA, the CDR3 is TGTGCCTGGAGTGTGGAATTGAACACTGGAGCTTTCTTT.

The chain recombines TRBV7-3 with TRBJ2-1; TRBD2 matches at 7 bases. The CDR3 contains 15 residues. Germline CDR1 is SGHTA and CDR2 is FQGTGA. V shed 0 bases and J 8 bases; nucleotides not matched to a gene: 7. For the CDR3, the DNA is TGTGCCAGCAGCTTAACGGGCGGGAGTCCTCATGAGCAGTTCTTC. It is translated as CASSLTGGSPHEQFF.

V gene TRBV30 combines with J gene TRBJ1-5; D might be TRBD1 (5 bases). Trimming removed 2 bases from V and 2 bases from J, with 16 bases in between. This CDR3 has 16 amino acids. CDR1 and CDR2 from the germline V gene are GTSNPN and SVGIG (reference sequence). The DNA of the CDR3 is TGTGCCTGGAGTTCGGGTCAGGGTAGGGGCAATCAGCCCCAGCATTTT. Protein sequence: CAWSSGQGRGNQPQHF.

The chain uses TRBV30 and TRBJ2-2; 8 bases match TRBD2. With 0 bases clipped from V and 2 bases from J, the junction kept 5 bases outside the gene matches. The CDR3 loop spans 16 amino acids. CDR1 and CDR2 from the germline V gene are GTSNPN and SVGIG (reference sequence). The CDR3: CAWSVASGFNTGELFF. CDR3 DNA: TGTGCCTGGAGTGTGGCTAGCGGGTTTAACACCGGGGAGCTGTTTTTT.

The table lists this clone with a count of one. The chain is built from TRBV19 and TRBJ2-3; 7 positions agree with TRBD1. This CDR3 comprises 13 residues. Germline V gene lookup returns CDR1 LNHDA and CDR2 SQIVND (reference sequence). V gave up 9 bases and J gave up 2 bases; unmatched junction bases: 5. Here the CDR3 DNA reads TGTGCCAGCGGGGACAGATACACAGATACGCAGTATTTT. This encodes CASGDRYTDTQYF.

The chain uses TRBV5-1 and TRBJ2-3, with unresolved D. In germline, CDR1 is SGHRS, CDR2 YFSETQ. Trimming cost V 3 bases and J 1 base, with 9 bases left between them. There are 14 residues in the CDR3. Here the CDR3 reads CASSSRVGTDTQYF. CDR3 DNA: TGCGCCAGCAGCTCCCGGGTTGGCACAGATACGCAGTATTTT.

The genes are TRBV7-3 and TRBJ2-3; tentatively, D is TRBD1 (6 bases). The CDR3 is made up of 14 amino acids. Germline CDR1 and CDR2: SGHTA and FQGTGA. V was shortened by 2 bases and J by 4 bases, with 10 bases between the two germline ends. CDR3 sequence: CASSLLGQSDTQYF. In nucleotides, the CDR3 is TGTGCCAGCAGCTTATTAGGACAGTCAGATACGCAGTATTTT.

The CDR3 region has the DNA TGTGCCAGCAGCCCTAGCGGGAGGGTCACAGATACGCAGTATTTT. Translated, it gives CASSPSGRVTDTQYF. The genes are TRBV7-9 and TRBJ2-3; 12 nucleotides agree with TRBD2. There are 15 residues in the CDR3. The V gene end was trimmed by 5 bases and the J gene end by 2 bases; junction bases not matched to a gene: 2. From germline, CDR1 is SEHNR and CDR2 FQNEAQ (reference sequence). The whole variable domain, filled in from reference TRBV7-9 and TRBJ2-3, reads DTGVSQNPRHKITKRGQNVTFRCDPISEHNRLYWYRQTLGQGPEFLTYFQNEAQLEKSRLLSDRFSAERPKGSFSTLEIQRTEQGDSAMYLCASSPSGRVTDTQYFGPGTRLTVL.